The clone carrying this TCR beta chain was seen only once. The sample comes from a study of cytomegalovirus exposure and HLA in healthy donors. Germline V lookup: CDR1 MNHEY, CDR2 SVGAGI. The length of the CDR3 is 13 residues. Trimming removed 7 bases from V and 7 bases from J, with 14 bases in between. Use of 60 Vbeta and 13 Jbeta primers characterized the PCR. Libraries were prepared by immunoSEQ multiplex PCR; TCRdb keeps only in-frame clonotypes and omits some of them. Found here are around 170,000 clones, around 84% of them singletons; the top ten hold approximately 2.4%. Sequencing used PBMCs. The receptor comes from a woman aged 45 to 65 in good health and CMV-seropositive. This chain connects TRBV6-5 to TRBJ2-1, with no clear D. CDR3 nucleotides: TGTGCCAGCATGAATCTCCTTAGTAATGAGCAGTTCTTC. Translating it yields CASMNLLSNEQFF.